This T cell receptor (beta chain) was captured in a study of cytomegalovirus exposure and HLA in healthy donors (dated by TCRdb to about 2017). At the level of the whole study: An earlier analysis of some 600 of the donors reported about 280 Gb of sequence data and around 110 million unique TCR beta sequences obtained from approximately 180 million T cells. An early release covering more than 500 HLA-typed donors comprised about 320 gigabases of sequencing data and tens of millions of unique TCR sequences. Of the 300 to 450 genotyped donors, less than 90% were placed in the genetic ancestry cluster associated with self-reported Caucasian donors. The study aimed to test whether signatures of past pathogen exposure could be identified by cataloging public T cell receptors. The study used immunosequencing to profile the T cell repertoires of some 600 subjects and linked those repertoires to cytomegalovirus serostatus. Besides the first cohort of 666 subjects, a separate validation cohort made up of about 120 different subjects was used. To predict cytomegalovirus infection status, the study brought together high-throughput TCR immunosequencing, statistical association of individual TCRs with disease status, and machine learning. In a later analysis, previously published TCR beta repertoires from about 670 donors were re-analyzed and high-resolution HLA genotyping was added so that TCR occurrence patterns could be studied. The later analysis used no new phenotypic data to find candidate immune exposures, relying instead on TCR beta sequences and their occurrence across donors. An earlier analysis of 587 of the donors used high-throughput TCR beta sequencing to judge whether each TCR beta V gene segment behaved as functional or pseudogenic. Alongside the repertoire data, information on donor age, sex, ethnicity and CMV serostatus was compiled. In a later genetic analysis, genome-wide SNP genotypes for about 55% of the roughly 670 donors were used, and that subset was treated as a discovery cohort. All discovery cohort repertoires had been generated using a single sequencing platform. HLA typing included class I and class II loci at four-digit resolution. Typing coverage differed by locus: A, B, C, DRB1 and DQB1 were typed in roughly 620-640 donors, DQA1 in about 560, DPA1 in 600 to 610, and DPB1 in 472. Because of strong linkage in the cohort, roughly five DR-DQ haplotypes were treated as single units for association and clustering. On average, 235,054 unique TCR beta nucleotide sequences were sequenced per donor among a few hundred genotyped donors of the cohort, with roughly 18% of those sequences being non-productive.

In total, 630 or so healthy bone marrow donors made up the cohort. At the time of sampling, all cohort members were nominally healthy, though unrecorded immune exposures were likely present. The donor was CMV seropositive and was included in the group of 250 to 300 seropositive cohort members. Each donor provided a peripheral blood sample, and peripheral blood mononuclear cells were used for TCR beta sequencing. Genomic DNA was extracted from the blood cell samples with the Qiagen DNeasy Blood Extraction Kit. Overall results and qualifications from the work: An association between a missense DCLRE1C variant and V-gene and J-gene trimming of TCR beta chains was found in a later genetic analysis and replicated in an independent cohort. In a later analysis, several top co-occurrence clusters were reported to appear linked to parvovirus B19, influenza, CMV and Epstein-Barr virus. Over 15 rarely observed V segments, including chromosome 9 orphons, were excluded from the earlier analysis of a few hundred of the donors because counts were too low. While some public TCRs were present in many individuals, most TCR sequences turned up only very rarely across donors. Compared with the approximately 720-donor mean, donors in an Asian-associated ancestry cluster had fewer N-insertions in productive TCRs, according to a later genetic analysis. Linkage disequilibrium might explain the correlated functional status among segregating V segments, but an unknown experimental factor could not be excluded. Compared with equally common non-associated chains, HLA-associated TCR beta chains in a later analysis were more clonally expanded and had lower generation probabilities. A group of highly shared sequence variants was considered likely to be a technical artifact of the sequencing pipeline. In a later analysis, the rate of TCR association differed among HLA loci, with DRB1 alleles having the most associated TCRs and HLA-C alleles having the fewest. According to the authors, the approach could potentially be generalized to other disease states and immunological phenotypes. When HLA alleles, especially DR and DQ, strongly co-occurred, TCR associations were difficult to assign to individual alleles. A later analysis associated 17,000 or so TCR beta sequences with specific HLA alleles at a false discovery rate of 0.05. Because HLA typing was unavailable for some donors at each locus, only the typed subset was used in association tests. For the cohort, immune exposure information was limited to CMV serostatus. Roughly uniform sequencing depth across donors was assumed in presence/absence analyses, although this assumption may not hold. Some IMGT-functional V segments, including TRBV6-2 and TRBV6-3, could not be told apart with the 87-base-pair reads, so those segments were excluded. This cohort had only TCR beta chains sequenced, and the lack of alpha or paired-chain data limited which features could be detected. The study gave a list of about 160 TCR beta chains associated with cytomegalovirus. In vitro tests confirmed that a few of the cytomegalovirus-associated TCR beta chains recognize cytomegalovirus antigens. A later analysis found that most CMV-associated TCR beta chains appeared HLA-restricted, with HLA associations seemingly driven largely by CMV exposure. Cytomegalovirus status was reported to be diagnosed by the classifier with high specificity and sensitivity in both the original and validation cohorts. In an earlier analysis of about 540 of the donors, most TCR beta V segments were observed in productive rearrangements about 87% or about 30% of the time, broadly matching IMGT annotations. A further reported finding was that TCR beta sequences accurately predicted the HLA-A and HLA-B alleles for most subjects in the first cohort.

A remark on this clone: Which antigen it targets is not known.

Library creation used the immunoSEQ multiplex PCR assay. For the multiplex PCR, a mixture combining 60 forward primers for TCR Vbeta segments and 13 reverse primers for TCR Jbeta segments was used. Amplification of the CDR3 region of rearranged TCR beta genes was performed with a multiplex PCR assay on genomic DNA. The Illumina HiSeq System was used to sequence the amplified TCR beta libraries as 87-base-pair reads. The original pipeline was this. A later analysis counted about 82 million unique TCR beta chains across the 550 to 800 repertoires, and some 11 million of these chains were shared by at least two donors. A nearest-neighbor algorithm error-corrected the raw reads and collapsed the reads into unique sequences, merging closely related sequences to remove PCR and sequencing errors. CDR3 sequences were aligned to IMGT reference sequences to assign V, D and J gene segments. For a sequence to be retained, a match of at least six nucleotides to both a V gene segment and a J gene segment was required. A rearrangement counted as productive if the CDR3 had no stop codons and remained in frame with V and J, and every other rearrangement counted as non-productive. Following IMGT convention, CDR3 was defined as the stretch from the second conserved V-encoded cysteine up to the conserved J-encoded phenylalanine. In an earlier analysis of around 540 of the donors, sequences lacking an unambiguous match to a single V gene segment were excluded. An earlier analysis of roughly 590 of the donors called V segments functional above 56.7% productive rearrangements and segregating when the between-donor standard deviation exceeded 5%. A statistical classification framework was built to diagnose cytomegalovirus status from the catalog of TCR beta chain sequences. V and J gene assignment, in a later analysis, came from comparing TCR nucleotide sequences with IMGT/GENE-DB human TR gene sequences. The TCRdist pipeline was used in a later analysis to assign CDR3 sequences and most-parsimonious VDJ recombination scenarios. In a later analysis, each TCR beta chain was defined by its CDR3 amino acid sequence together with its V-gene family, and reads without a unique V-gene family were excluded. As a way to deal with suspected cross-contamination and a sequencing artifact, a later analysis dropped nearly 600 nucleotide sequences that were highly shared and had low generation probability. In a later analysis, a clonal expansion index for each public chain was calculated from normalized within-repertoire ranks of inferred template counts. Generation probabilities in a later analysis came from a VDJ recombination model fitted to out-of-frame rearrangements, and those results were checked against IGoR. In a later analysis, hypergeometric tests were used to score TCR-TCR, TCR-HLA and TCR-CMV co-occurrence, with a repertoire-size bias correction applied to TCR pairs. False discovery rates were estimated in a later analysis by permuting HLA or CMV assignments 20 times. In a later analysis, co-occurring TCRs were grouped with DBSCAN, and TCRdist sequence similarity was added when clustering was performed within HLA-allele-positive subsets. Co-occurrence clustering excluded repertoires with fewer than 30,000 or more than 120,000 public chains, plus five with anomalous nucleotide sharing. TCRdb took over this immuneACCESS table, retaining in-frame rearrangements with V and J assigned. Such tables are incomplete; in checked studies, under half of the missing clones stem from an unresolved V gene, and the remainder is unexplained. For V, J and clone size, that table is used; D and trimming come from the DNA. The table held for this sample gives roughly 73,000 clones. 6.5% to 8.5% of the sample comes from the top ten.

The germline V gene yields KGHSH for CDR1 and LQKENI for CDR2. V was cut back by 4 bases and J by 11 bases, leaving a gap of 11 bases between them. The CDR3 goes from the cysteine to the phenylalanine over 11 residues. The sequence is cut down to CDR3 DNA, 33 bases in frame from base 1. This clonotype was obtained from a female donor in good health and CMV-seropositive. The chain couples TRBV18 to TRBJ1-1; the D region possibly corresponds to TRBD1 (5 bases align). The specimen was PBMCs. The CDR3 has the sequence CASSLRGKAFF. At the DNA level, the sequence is TGTGCCAGCTCACTGCGGGGGAAGGCTTTCTTT.